The 14 T cell receptor beta chains given below trace back to one sample, sequenced in a study of human T cells and chemical hapten exposure. TCRdb processed the RACE reads anew with MiXCR; each CDR3 protein has one entry. The table shows 300,000 to 400,000 distinct CDR3 sequences, with roughly 6.9% occurring only once. This sample's time point: patch test 1, 2 weeks after DPC sensitization. The sample's treatment: therapeutic diphenylcyclopropenone sensitization with weekly scalp DPC. The source was whole blood, collected in connection with sensitization to the hapten diphenylcyclopropenone (DPC). These receptors all come from a woman younger than 35 with alopecia areata. Some clones in this sample may be carry-over from other donors' samples.

This sequence joins TRBV6-5 and TRBJ2-7; a weak D match, TRBD2 (6 bases). This CDR3 is 16 amino acids long. In germline, CDR1 is MNHEY, CDR2 SVGAGI. V was clipped by 0 bases and J by 6 bases, with 18 bases between them. The CDR3 DNA reads as TGTGCCAGCAGTTACTCCGACCGGGGAGGTGAGCCCGAGCAGTACTTC. It encodes CASSYSDRGGEPEQYF.

This clonotype was detected many times. This chain uses TRBV10-2 with TRBJ2-1; 13 bases are a match to TRBD2. With 10 bases clipped from V and 2 bases from J, the junction kept 5 bases outside the gene matches. The germline gives CDR1 WSHSY, CDR2 SAAADI. The CDR3 is made up of 15 amino acids. The CDR3 here is CATRTSGGPYNEQFF. The CDR3 DNA follows: TGCGCCACCAGGACTAGCGGGGGCCCCTACAATGAGCAGTTCTTC.

This clonotype has a handful of counts. The rearrangement joins TRBV11-2 to TRBJ2-2; 8 nucleotides match TRBD1. The CDR3 runs 15 residues. Germline CDR1 is SGHAT and CDR2 is FQNNGV. The trim removed 3 bases at V and 4 bases at J, leaving 4 bases unmatched. CDR3 amino acids: CASSFIQGGTGELFF. The CDR3 nucleotides read TGTGCCAGCAGCTTTATACAGGGGGGCACCGGGGAGCTGTTTTTT.

This chain joins TRBV28 and TRBJ1-5, with 7 bases that match TRBD1. After removal of 8 bases from V and 3 bases from J, the junction contained 4 bases not matched to a gene. The germline V gene encodes CDR1 MDHEN and CDR2 SYDVKM. The CDR3 consists of 13 residues. The CDR3 here is CASDGQANQPQHF. The CDR3 coding sequence is TGTGCCAGCGATGGACAGGCCAATCAGCCCCAGCATTTT.

This rearrangement joins TRBV18 to TRBJ1-5; D call uncertain. Looked up from germline, CDR1 is KGHSH and CDR2 is LQKENI. Trimming cost V 3 bases and J 4 bases, with 7 bases left between them. This CDR3 contains 13 residues. The CDR3 here is CASSPTVNQPQHF. The CDR3 region has the DNA TGTGCCAGCTCACCTACAGTAAATCAGCCCCAGCATTTT.

This clonotype was observed at least ten times. The V call is TRBV7-2, the J call TRBJ2-2; 7 positions match TRBD1. The junction had 13 bases not matched to a gene; V was cut back by 2 bases and J by 7 bases. Looked up from germline, CDR1 is SGHTA and CDR2 is FQGNSA. This CDR3 has 17 amino acids. The CDR3 DNA is TGTGCCAGCAGCTTAAGAGCCGGGACAGCCTCCGGCGGGGAGCTGTTTTTT. It specifies CASSLRAGTASGGELFF.

The chain couples TRBV27 to TRBJ2-3; unclear D gene. The germline V gene has CDR1 MNHEY and CDR2 SMNVEV (reference sequence). V dropped 3 bases and J dropped 2 bases, with 12 bases sitting between them. CDR3 length: 15 amino acids. DNA of the CDR3: TGTGCCAGCAGTTTGACCCCAGGCTACACAGATACGCAGTATTTT. It encodes CASSLTPGYTDTQYF.

This clonotype was seen more than once but under ten times. The gene calls are TRBV18 and TRBJ2-3; no firm D call. Looked up from germline, CDR1 is KGHSH and CDR2 is LQKENI. CDR3 size: 14 residues. Deletions cut 4 bases from V and 4 bases from J, with 12 bases between. The DNA of the CDR3 is TGTGCCAGCTCACAGGTACTGCAAGCAGATACGCAGTATTTT. This gives the protein CASSQVLQADTQYF.

This clonotype was observed at least ten times. The chain recombines TRBV3-1 with TRBJ2-6, with unresolved D. The CDR3 covers 15 residues. Germline loops: CDR1 LGHDT, CDR2 YNNKEL (reference sequence). V was shortened by 0 bases and J by 0 bases, with 3 bases between the two germline ends. CDR3: CASSQDNSGANVLTF. The DNA for the CDR3 is TGTGCCAGCAGCCAAGACAACTCTGGGGCCAACGTCCTGACTTTC.

This clonotype was counted only a few times. V usage is TRBV6-6 and J usage is TRBJ1-6; D unresolved. Germline CDR1 and CDR2: MNHNY and SVGAGI (reference sequence). The CDR3 contains 15 residues. Trimming took off 2 bases at V and 7 bases at J, with 12 bases between the two ends. The CDR3 region is CASSYTYPENSPLHF. DNA for the CDR3: TGTGCCAGCAGTTACACCTACCCGGAAAATTCACCCCTCCACTTT.

The gene calls are TRBV10-3 and TRBJ1-5; D perhaps matches TRBD1 (5 bases). The CDR3 totals 17 residues. Deletions cut 0 bases from V and 0 bases from J, with 12 bases between. The germline V gene encodes CDR1 ENHRY and CDR2 SYGVKD. The CDR3, as DNA: TGTGCCATCAGTGAGTCGCTAGGACACGCTAGCAATCAGCCCCAGCATTTT. This encodes CAISESLGHASNQPQHF.

This clonotype was observed many times. The V gene is TRBV27, the J gene TRBJ2-5, with 9 bases that match TRBD2. V dropped 0 bases and J dropped 2; count of bases not matched to a gene: 7. This CDR3 spans 17 amino acids. Germline lookup yields CDR1 MNHEY and CDR2 SMNVEV (reference sequence). CDR3: CASSLSQRGAKQETQYF. CDR3 sequence (DNA): TGTGCCAGCAGTTTATCCCAGCGGGGGGCCAAACAAGAGACCCAGTACTTC.

This clonotype has just a few counts. The CDR3, as DNA: TGCAGTTCGATTGACAGGGGACGGACTAATGAAAAACTGTTTTTT. Its translation: CSSIDRGRTNEKLFF. The J gene is TRBJ1-4, the V gene TRBV20-1; 8 bases fit TRBD1. CDR1 DFQATT and CDR2 SNEGSKA come from the germline V gene (reference sequence). The CDR3 length is 15 residues. V lost 8 bases, J lost 2 bases, and 10 bases stayed unmatched.

In its sample, this clonotype was seen a few times. The chain joins TRBV6-2 or TRBV6-3 to TRBJ2-2, with 8 bases identical to TRBD1. The CDR3 sequence is 17 residues long. V lost 4 bases and J lost 1; bases outside the gene matches: 8. Germline V gene sequence: CDR1 MNHEY, CDR2 SVGEGT. The CDR3 sequence: CASSFTMDRENTGELFF. The CDR3 bases are TGTGCCAGCAGTTTTACAATGGACAGGGAGAACACCGGGGAGCTGTTTTTT.